Sequencing of this T cell receptor (beta chain) was carried out in a study of blood T cell repertoires in COVID-19. In the source study's methods: Counts of nucleated cells, estimated from reference gene primer amplification, were obtained. Measured with immunoSEQ multiplex PCR; TCRdb has only the in-frame clones, and not every one. From that table come the V and J calls and clone size; the DNA was used to work out D and trimming. This sample has a few hundred thousand clones; roughly 82% occur once, and the top ten carry around 1.5%. In germline, CDR1 is SEHNR, CDR2 FQNEAQ (reference sequence). Losses at the gene ends were 0 bases for V and 2 bases for J; bases not matched to a gene: 2. There are 16 residues in the CDR3.

The clonotype originates from a woman in her forties or fifties with acute or convalescent COVID-19. V gene TRBV7-9 combines with J gene TRBJ2-1, with 9 bases aligning to TRBD2. The sequenced sample was peripheral blood. CDR3 loop: CASSLALAGTYNEQFF. For the CDR3, the DNA is TGTGCCAGCAGCTTAGCTCTAGCGGGGACCTACAATGAGCAGTTCTTC.